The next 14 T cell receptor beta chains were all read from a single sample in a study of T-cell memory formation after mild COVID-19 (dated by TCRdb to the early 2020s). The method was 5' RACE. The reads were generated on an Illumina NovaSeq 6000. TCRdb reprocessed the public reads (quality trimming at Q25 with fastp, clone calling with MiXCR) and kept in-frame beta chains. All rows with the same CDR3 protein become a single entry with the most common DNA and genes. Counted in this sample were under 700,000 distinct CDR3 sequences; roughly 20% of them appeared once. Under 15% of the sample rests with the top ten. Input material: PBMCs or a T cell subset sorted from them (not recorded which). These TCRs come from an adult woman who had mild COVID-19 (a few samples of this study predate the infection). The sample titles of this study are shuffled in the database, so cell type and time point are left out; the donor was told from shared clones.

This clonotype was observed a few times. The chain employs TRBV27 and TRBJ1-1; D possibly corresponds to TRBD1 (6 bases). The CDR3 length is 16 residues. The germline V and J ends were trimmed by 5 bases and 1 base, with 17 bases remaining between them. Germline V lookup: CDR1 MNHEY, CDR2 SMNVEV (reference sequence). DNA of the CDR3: TGTGCCAGCAGTCCCTTCGGACAGCCAGAGAACACTGAAGCTTTCTTT. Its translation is CASSPFGQPENTEAFF.

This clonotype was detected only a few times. The CDR3 DNA reads TGTGCCAGCAGCTTTATAACCCAGGGTACTGGGGCCAACGTCCTGACTTTC. Its translation: CASSFITQGTGANVLTF. The J gene is TRBJ2-6, the V gene TRBV7-8, with D possibly TRBD1 on 5 matching bases. V shed 3 bases and J shed 2 bases, with 14 bases lying between them. Germline CDR1 reads SGHVS; CDR2 reads FQNEAQ. There are 17 residues in the CDR3. Full variable domain (outside the CDR3, taken from reference TRBV7-8 and TRBJ2-6): GAGVSQSPRYKVAKRGQDVALRCDPISGHVSLFWYQQALGQGPEFLTYFQNEAQLDKSGLPSDRFFAERPEGSVSTLKIQRTQQEDSAVYLCASSFITQGTGANVLTFGAGSRLTVL.

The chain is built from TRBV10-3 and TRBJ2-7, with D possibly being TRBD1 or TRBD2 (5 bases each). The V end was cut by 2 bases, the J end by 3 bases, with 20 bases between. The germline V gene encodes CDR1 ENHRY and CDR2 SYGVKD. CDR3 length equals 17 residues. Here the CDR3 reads CAISEPSPVGVGYEQYF. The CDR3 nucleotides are TGTGCCATCAGTGAGCCCTCACCGGTGGGGGTAGGCTACGAGCAGTACTTC.

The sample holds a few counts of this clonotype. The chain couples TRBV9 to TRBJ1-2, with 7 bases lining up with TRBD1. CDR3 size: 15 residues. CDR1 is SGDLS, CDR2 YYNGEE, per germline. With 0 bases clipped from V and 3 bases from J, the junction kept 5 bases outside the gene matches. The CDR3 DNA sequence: TGTGCCAGCAGCGTAGGACAGGGACCTTACTATGGCTACACCTTC. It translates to CASSVGQGPYYGYTF.

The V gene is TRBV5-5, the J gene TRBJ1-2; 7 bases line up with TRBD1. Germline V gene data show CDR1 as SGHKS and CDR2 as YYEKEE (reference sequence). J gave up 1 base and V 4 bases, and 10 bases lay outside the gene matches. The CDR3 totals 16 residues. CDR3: CASSHTQGGINYGYTF. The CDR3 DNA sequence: TGTGCCAGCAGCCATACTCAGGGGGGGATTAACTATGGCTACACCTTC.

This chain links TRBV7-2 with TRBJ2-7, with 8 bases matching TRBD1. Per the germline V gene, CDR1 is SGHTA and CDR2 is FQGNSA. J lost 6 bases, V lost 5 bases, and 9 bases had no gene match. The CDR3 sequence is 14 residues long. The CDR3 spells CASSPRQQGAEQYF. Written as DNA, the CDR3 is TGTGCCAGCAGCCCACGACAGCAGGGGGCCGAGCAGTACTTC.

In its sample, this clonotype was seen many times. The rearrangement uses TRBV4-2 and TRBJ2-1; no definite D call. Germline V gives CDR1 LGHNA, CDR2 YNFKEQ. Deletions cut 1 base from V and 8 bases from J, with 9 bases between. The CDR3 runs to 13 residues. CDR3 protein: CASSQGKSDEQFF. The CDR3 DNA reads TGTGCCAGCAGCCAAGGAAAAAGCGATGAGCAGTTCTTC.

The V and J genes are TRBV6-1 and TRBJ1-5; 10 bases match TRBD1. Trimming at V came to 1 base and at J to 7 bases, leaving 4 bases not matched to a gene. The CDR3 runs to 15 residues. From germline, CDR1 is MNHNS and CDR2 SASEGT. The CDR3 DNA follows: TGTGCCAGCAGTGAAGGGTCGACAGGGGGCCAGCCCCAGCATTTT. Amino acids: CASSEGSTGGQPQHF.

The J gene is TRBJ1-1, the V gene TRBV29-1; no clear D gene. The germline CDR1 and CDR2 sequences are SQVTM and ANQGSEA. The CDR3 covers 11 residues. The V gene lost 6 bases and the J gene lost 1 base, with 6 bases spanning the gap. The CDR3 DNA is TGCAGCGTGGAAACGAACACTGAAGCTTTCTTT. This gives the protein CSVETNTEAFF. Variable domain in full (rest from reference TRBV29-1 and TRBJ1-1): SAVISQKPSRDICQRGTSLTIQCQVDSQVTMMFWYRQQPGQSLTLIATANQGSEATYESGFVIDKFPISRPNLTFSTLTVSNMSPEDSSIYLCSVETNTEAFFGQGTRLTVV.

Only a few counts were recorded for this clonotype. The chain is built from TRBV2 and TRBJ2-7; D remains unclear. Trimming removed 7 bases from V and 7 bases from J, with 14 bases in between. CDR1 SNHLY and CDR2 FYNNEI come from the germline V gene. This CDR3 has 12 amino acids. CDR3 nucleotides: TGTGCCAGCACCCCGGCAGAATGGGAGCAGTACTTC. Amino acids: CASTPAEWEQYF.

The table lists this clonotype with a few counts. The CDR3 DNA reads as TGTGCCAGCAGTTCCGGGGGCGCCGGGGAGCTGTTTTTT. Encoded protein: CASSSGGAGELFF. This rearrangement joins TRBV12-3 or TRBV12-4 to TRBJ2-2, with D possibly being TRBD1 or TRBD2 (6 bases each). CDR3 length: 13 amino acids. The V end lost 4 bases, the J end lost 6 bases, and 9 bases lay between the germline ends.

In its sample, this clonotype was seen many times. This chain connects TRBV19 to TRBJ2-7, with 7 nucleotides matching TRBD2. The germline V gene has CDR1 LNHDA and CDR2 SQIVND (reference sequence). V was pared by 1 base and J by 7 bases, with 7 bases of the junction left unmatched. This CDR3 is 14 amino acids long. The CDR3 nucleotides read TGTGCCAGTAGTATAGTTGGCGGGAGCGAAGAGCAGTACTTC. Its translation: CASSIVGGSEEQYF.

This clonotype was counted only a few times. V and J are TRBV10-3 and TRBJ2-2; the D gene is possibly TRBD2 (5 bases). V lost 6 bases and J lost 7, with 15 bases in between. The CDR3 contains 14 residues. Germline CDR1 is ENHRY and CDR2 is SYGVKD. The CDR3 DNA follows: TGTGCCATCAGCCCCGGGGAGATTGGCGGGGAGCTGTTTTTT. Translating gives CAISPGEIGGELFF.

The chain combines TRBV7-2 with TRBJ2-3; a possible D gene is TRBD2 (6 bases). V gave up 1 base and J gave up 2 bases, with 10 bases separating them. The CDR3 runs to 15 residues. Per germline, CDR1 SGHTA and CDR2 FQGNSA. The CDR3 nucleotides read TGTGCCAGCAGCTTAGGGGGACTGAACACAGATACGCAGTATTTT. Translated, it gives CASSLGGLNTDTQYF. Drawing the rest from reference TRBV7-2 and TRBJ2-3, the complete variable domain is GAGVSQSPSNKVTEKGKDVELRCDPISGHTALYWYRQSLGQGLEFLIYFQGNSAPDKSGLPSDRFSAERTGGSVSTLTIQRTQQEDSAVYLCASSLGGLNTDTQYFGPGTRLTVL.